These T cell receptor beta chains were read from a single sample in a study of shared clonotypes between healthy human individuals. Measured with immunoSEQ multiplex PCR; TCRdb has only the in-frame clones, and not every one. This table has fewer than 700,000 clones, about 95% appearing once. The sample consisted of naive CD8+ T cells sorted from blood. Source of these receptors: a woman under 40 in good health. Each CDR3 is given with its conserved first and last residue. D genes are given only for firm matches. Expanded clones get a size class; other rows say once, few or many, or leave the size out.

-	TRBV5-6	-	TRBJ2-1	CASSFSEQPYNEQFF	TGTGCCAGCAGCTTCTCAGAGCAGCCCTACAATGAGCAGTTCTTC
-	TRBV16	-	TRBJ2-3	CASSQGQSGTDTQYF	TGTGCCAGCAGCCAAGGACAGTCGGGTACAGATACGCAGTATTTT
-	TRBV11-2	-	TRBJ2-7	CATSPSGHEQYF	TGTGCCACCTCCCCCTCGGGCCACGAGCAGTACTTC
TRBD2	TRBV27	-	TRBJ2-2	CASSSQRLARNTGELFF	TGTGCCAGCAGTTCACAGAGACTAGCGAGGAACACCGGGGAGCTGTTTTTT
-	TRBV27	-	TRBJ1-2	CASRVIGGGYTF	TGTGCCAGCAGGGTCATTGGCGGTGGCTACACCTTC
-	TRBV5-4	-	TRBJ1-1	CASSLVGGTYEAFF	TGTGCCAGCAGCTTGGTCGGGGGGACCTATGAAGCTTTCTTT
-	TRBV7-2	-	TRBJ2-7	CASSPLGPYEQYF	TGTGCCAGCAGCCCCCTCGGACCTTACGAGCAGTACTTC
-	TRBV29-1	-	TRBJ1-1	CSALLVGAGTEAFF	TGCAGCGCCCTCCTTGTTGGGGCGGGCACTGAAGCTTTCTTT
-	TRBV6-4	-	TRBJ2-1	CASSPAPSYNEQFF	TGTGCCAGCAGTCCAGCGCCCTCCTACAATGAGCAGTTCTTC
-	TRBV28	once	TRBJ2-3	CASSPMGAGVGDTQYF	TGTGCCAGCAGTCCCATGGGGGCGGGAGTGGGGGATACGCAGTATTTT
-	TRBV25-1	few	TRBJ2-7	CASSDHGHSDF	TGTGCCAGCAGTGACCACGGCCACAGTGACTTC
-	TRBV27	-	TRBJ2-7	CDSSLGYEQYF	TGTGACAGCAGTTTGGGCTACGAGCAGTACTTC
TRBD1	TRBV5-1	-	TRBJ1-2	CASSYDAGQGHYGYTF	TGCGCCAGCAGCTACGACGCAGGACAGGGCCACTATGGCTACACCTTC
-	TRBV28	-	TRBJ2-3	CASSPRLDTQYF	TGTGCCAGCAGTCCCCGGTTGGATACGCAGTATTTT
-	TRBV7-9	once	TRBJ2-1	CASSSPAYNEQFF	TGTGCCAGCAGCTCCCCCGCCTACAATGAGCAGTTCTTC
-	TRBV11-1	-	TRBJ2-7	CASSLASRENTYEQYF	TGTGCCAGCAGCTTAGCAAGCAGGGAGAATACCTACGAGCAGTACTTC
TRBD1	TRBV19	-	TRBJ1-5	CASSTQGALGQPQHF	TGTGCCAGTAGTACACAGGGGGCCCTCGGTCAGCCCCAGCATTTT
TRBD1	TRBV5-4	-	TRBJ2-2	CASSPPGGPTGELFF	TGTGCCAGCAGCCCGCCAGGGGGCCCTACCGGGGAGCTGTTTTTT
-	TRBV19	-	TRBJ2-2	CASSIQGGNTGELFF	TGTGCCAGTAGTATACAGGGAGGAAACACCGGGGAGCTGTTTTTT
-	TRBV30	few	TRBJ1-5	CAWSGRGNQPQHF	TGTGCCTGGAGTGGGCGGGGCAATCAGCCCCAGCATTTT
-	TRBV7-8	-	TRBJ1-4	CASRPGAYPTTNEKLFF	TGTGCCAGCAGGCCTGGTGCCTACCCTACAACTAATGAAAAACTGTTTTTT
-	TRBV27	-	TRBJ1-4	CASSLGLASGEKLFF	TGTGCCAGCAGTTTAGGGCTGGCGAGCGGTGAAAAACTGTTTTTT
TRBD1	TRBV4-1	-	TRBJ2-7	CASSQSQGVRYEQYF	TGCGCCAGCAGCCAGTCACAGGGGGTCCGCTACGAGCAGTACTTC
-	TRBV28	-	TRBJ2-3	CASSSGLGVVTDTQYF	TGTGCCAGCAGTTCGGGCCTCGGGGTGGTCACAGATACGCAGTATTTT
-	TRBV5-1	-	TRBJ2-7	CASSTDSYEQYF	TGCGCCAGCAGCACCGACAGCTACGAGCAGTACTTC
-	TRBV27	-	TRBJ2-7	CASSSGGYEQYF	TGTGCCAGCAGCTCCGGGGGTTACGAGCAGTACTTC
-	TRBV28	-	TRBJ1-5	CASTETATILGDQPQHF	TGTGCCAGCACAGAGACAGCGACAATACTCGGCGATCAGCCCCAGCATTTT
TRBD1	TRBV7-6	-	TRBJ1-2	CASKSSTGVGVYTF	TGTGCCAGCAAGTCCTCAACAGGGGTTGGTGTCTACACCTTC
-	TRBV7-9	once	TRBJ1-6	CASSLPLGSPLHF	TGTGCCAGCAGCCTACCCCTTGGTTCACCCCTCCACTTT
-	TRBV28	-	TRBJ2-7	CASSLQPVGAYEQYF	TGTGCCAGCAGTTTACAGCCCGTGGGAGCCTACGAGCAGTACTTC
-	TRBV4-2	once	TRBJ2-7	CASSQGRTEQYF	TGTGCCAGCAGCCAAGGTCGAACGGAGCAGTACTTC
TRBD2	TRBV27	-	TRBJ2-7	CASSRLAGVEYEQYF	TGTGCCAGCAGTAGGCTAGCGGGAGTGGAATACGAGCAGTACTTC
-	TRBV7-9	-	TRBJ2-1	CASSFSPGVGQFF	TGTGCCAGCAGCTTTTCGCCAGGGGTCGGGCAGTTCTTC
TRBD2	TRBV29-1	-	TRBJ2-5	CSVPGTSVQYF	TGCAGCGTTCCCGGGACTAGCGTTCAGTACTTC